These 11 T cell receptor beta chains were all obtained from the same sample, sequenced in a study of CD8 T cells in Susac syndrome (dated by TCRdb to the late 2010s). The library came from the immunoSEQ multiplex PCR assay. RNA was extracted using the RNeasy kit, and roughly 0.5 to 1 ug of the RNA was reverse transcribed with random hexamers. Starting from the raw public reads, TCRdb applied fastp trimming at Q25, assembled clones with MiXCR and retained in-frame beta chains. All rows with the same CDR3 protein become a single entry with the most common DNA and genes. This sample is represented by about 94,000 distinct CDR3 sequences; roughly 94% of them were singletons. The leading ten clones occupy roughly 0.31% of the sample. Material for sequencing was CD4+ T cells from PBMCs. These receptor sequences come from a human donor with Susac syndrome.

The CDR3 spells CASSFQLNYGYTF. The DNA of the CDR3 is TGTGCCAGCAGCTTCCAGCTTAACTATGGCTACACCTTC. The genes are TRBV13 and TRBJ1-2; D remains ambiguous. V was cut by 3 bases and J by 1 base, with 6 bases left in between. Germline lookup yields CDR1 PRHDT and CDR2 FYEKMQ (reference sequence). The CDR3 is 13 amino acids.

This rearrangement joins TRBV29-1 to TRBJ2-5, with D possibly being TRBD1 (6 bases). V was trimmed by 5 bases and J by 3 bases, leaving 10 bases between them. The CDR3 loop spans 12 amino acids. Germline V gene sequence: CDR1 SQVTM, CDR2 ANQGSEA. The DNA of the CDR3 is TGCAGCGTTTTTCACAGGGAAGAGACCCAGTACTTC. Translated, it gives CSVFHREETQYF.

This clonotype was recorded only once. The chain links TRBV14 to TRBJ2-1, with 9 nucleotides matching TRBD1. This CDR3 contains 15 residues. V lost 5 bases and J lost 9; bases outside the gene matches: 11. Germline values: CDR1 SGHDN, CDR2 FVKESK. The CDR3 DNA is TGTGCCAGCAGCGTTGGACAGGGGCCGATCATTGAGCAGTTCTTC. It encodes CASSVGQGPIIEQFF. Full variable domain (outside the CDR3, taken from reference TRBV14 and TRBJ2-1): EAGVTQFPSHSVIEKGQTVTLRCDPISGHDNLYWYRRVMGKEIKFLLHFVKESKQDESGMPNNRFLAERTGGTYSTLKVQPAELEDSGVYFCASSVGQGPIIEQFFGPGTRLTVL.

J is TRBJ1-1 and V is TRBV20-1; possible D gene TRBD1, 6 bases. The germline V gene encodes CDR1 DFQATT and CDR2 SNEGSKA (reference sequence). V lost 4 bases, J lost 8 bases, and 23 bases lay in between. The CDR3 spans 15 residues. CDR3: CSAKRPGAAEIEAFF. For the CDR3, the DNA is TGCAGTGCTAAGAGACCAGGGGCCGCGGAGATAGAAGCTTTCTTT.

The DNA for the CDR3 is TGTGCCAGCAGTTTATCTCCTAGCTATACGCAGTATTTT. As protein: CASSLSPSYTQYF. The chain links TRBV12-3 or TRBV12-4 to TRBJ2-3; tentative D call: TRBD2 (5 bases). The CDR3 consists of 13 residues. Trimming pared 2 bases from V and 7 bases from J, leaving 10 bases between.

The rearrangement uses TRBV18 and TRBJ1-4, with D possibly matching TRBD1 (6 bases). Looked up from germline, CDR1 is KGHSH and CDR2 is LQKENI. The CDR3 loop spans 16 amino acids. Trimming stripped 5 bases from V and 3 bases from J, with 16 bases between. CDR3 DNA: TGTGCCAGCTCAGCGACAGGAAGTTTACCTAATGAAAAACTGTTTTTT. Translating it yields CASSATGSLPNEKLFF.

The rearrangement uses TRBV30 and TRBJ1-5, with no clear D. This CDR3 comprises 14 residues. V was cut by 0 bases and J by 0 bases, with 6 bases left in between. Germline-derived CDR1 and CDR2 are GTSNPN and SVGIG (reference sequence). The CDR3: CAWSVSPSNQPQHF. Written as DNA, the CDR3 is TGTGCCTGGAGTGTTTCCCCTAGCAATCAGCCCCAGCATTTT. Full variable domain (outside the CDR3, taken from reference TRBV30 and TRBJ1-5): SQTIHQWPATLVQPVGSPLSLECTVEGTSNPNLYWYRQAAGRGLQLLFYSVGIGQISSEVPQNLSASRPQDRQFILSSKKLLLSDSGFYLCAWSVSPSNQPQHFGDGTRLSIL.

The chain joins TRBV7-2 to TRBJ2-2; 9 nucleotides line up with TRBD2. V gave up 4 bases and J gave up 5 bases; unmatched junction bases: 14. In germline, CDR1 is SGHTA, CDR2 FQGNSA. CDR3 length: 18 residues. The CDR3, as DNA: TGTGCCAGCAGCTCCGGCCTGAGCGGGGGGCCGAGTACCGGGGAGCTGTTTTTT. The encoded protein is CASSSGLSGGPSTGELFF.

The chain carries TRBV15 and TRBJ2-1; D not resolved. Looked up from germline, CDR1 is LNHNV and CDR2 is YYDKDF (reference sequence). CDR3 length: 14 amino acids. V was trimmed by 3 bases and J by 2 bases, leaving 8 bases between them. The CDR3 loop reads CATSRMGTYNEQFF. The CDR3 DNA is TGTGCCACCAGCAGGATGGGGACCTACAATGAGCAGTTCTTC. The full variable domain, its missing parts supplied by reference TRBV15 and TRBJ2-1, is DAMVIQNPRYQVTQFGKPVTLSCSQTLNHNVMYWYQQKSSQAPKLLFHYYDKDFNNEADTPDNFQSRRPNTSFCFLDIRSPGLGDTAMYLCATSRMGTYNEQFFGPGTRLTVL.

The chain employs TRBV6-2 or TRBV6-3 and TRBJ1-4, with D unclear. V was trimmed by 2 bases and J by 8 bases, leaving 6 bases between them. Germline V gene sequence: CDR1 MNHEY, CDR2 SVGEGT. The CDR3 consists of 12 residues. The chain's CDR3 is CASSYMKEKLFF. CDR3 coding DNA: TGTGCCAGCAGTTACATGAAGGAAAAACTGTTTTTT.

The genes are TRBV12-3 or TRBV12-4 and TRBJ2-6; a possible D gene is TRBD1 (6 bases). Trimming removed 6 bases from V and 4 bases from J, with 13 bases in between. The CDR3 extends over 15 amino acids. The CDR3 protein is CASRKTGYGANVLTF. The CDR3 region has the DNA TGTGCCAGCAGAAAAACAGGGTACGGGGCCAACGTCCTGACTTTC.